This passage covers 24 T cell receptor beta chains from one sample sequenced in a study of post-analysis software for immune sequencing data. General study results and limits: With TRBV5-6, TRBV5-1 and TRBV20-1 included, roughly five TRBV segments were more frequent in patients than in controls.

No antigen has been assigned to these receptors. Unique molecular identifiers featured in each of the TCR beta cDNA libraries. One entry per CDR3 protein, called by TCRdb with MiXCR from the PCR reads. The sample holds some 800,000 distinct CDR3 sequences; roughly 46% are singletons and the top ten take roughly 5.2%. Input material: blood. These TCRs come from a girl between 5 and 17 years old with multiple sclerosis.

This clonotype was seen a handful of times. The chain is built from TRBV27 and TRBJ2-4, with TRBD1 as a possible D gene (5 bases). The germline V gene has CDR1 MNHEY and CDR2 SMNVEV (reference sequence). Trimming removed 0 bases from V and 9 bases from J, with 12 bases in between. The CDR3 extends over 14 amino acids. CDR3 bases: TGTGCCAGCAGTTTATCGAAGGGGTCGACCATTCAGTACTTC. Its translation: CASSLSKGSTIQYF.

CDR3 sequence reads: CASTGTSEAFF. The CDR3 DNA is TGTGCCAGCACCGGGACAAGTGAAGCTTTCTTT. J is TRBJ1-1 and V is TRBV12-3 or TRBV12-4; maybe TRBD1 (6 bases). The CDR3 sequence is 11 residues long. V gave up 7 bases and J gave up 7 bases, with 10 bases separating them.

The rearrangement links TRBV27 to TRBJ1-2, with D tentatively TRBD1 (5 bases). V was cut by 3 bases and J by 3 bases, with 11 bases left in between. This CDR3 is 14 amino acids long. Germline V gene data show CDR1 as MNHEY and CDR2 as SMNVEV (reference sequence). CDR3 residues: CASSFAGHDYGYTF. The CDR3 nucleotides are TGTGCCAGCAGTTTTGCAGGGCATGACTATGGCTACACCTTC.

This clonotype has only a few counts. The genes are TRBV7-9 and TRBJ2-1, with 10 bases aligning to TRBD2. Germline values: CDR1 SEHNR, CDR2 FQNEAQ (reference sequence). The CDR3 sequence is 16 residues long. Trimming removed 8 bases from V and 3 bases from J; junction bases left unmatched: 10. The CDR3 spells CASVHFSGRIYNEQFF. DNA of the CDR3: TGTGCCAGCGTACATTTTAGCGGGAGGATCTACAATGAGCAGTTCTTC. Variable domain in full (rest from reference TRBV7-9 and TRBJ2-1): DTGVSQNPRHKITKRGQNVTFRCDPISEHNRLYWYRQTLGQGPEFLTYFQNEAQLEKSRLLSDRFSAERPKGSFSTLEIQRTEQGDSAMYLCASVHFSGRIYNEQFFGPGTRLTVL.

V gene TRBV5-1 combines with J gene TRBJ2-3; perhaps TRBD1 as D (5 bases). Germline-derived CDR1 and CDR2 are SGHRS and YFSETQ. This CDR3 region has 16 residues. The ends were cut back, 2 bases at V and 0 bases at J, with 13 bases in the middle. CDR3 DNA: TGCGCCAGCAGCTTAGGGGCAAGCCCTAGCACAGATACGCAGTATTTT. It codes for CASSLGASPSTDTQYF.

This chain joins TRBV4-2 and TRBJ1-5, with D perhaps TRBD1 (5 bases). This CDR3 region has 16 residues. Trimming removed 0 bases from V and 6 bases from J, with 15 bases in between. CDR1 is LGHNA and CDR2 is YNFKEQ in the germline V gene. The CDR3 sequence is CASSQEKRGVSQPQHF. CDR3 nucleotides: TGTGCCAGCAGCCAAGAGAAGAGAGGGGTAAGTCAGCCCCAGCATTTT.

The gene calls are TRBV6-2 or TRBV6-3 and TRBJ2-7; D is unclear. Germline lookup yields CDR1 MNHEY and CDR2 SVGEGT. The ends were cut back, 2 bases at V and 3 bases at J, with 5 bases in the middle. This CDR3 spans 12 amino acids. CDR3 DNA: TGTGCCAGCAGTTACAGGTACTACGAGCAGTACTTC. Protein: CASSYRYYEQYF.

The chain links TRBV20-1 to TRBJ1-4; perhaps TRBD1 as D (5 bases). The CDR3 is 13 amino acids. Germline V CDR1 and CDR2: DFQATT, SNEGSKA (reference sequence). Trimming removed 5 bases at V and 6 bases at J, with 13 bases between. The CDR3 DNA is TGCAGTGCTCCAGGGAAGGCGGATGAAAAACTGTTTTTT. Amino acids: CSAPGKADEKLFF.

V and J are TRBV27 and TRBJ2-5; no reliable D call. V was shortened by 9 bases and J by 5 bases, with 1 base between the two germline ends. This CDR3 is 8 amino acids long. Germline CDR1 is MNHEY and CDR2 is SMNVEV (reference sequence). The CDR3 is CARETQYF. The CDR3 DNA reads as TGTGCCAGGGAGACCCAGTACTTC.

The chain employs TRBV12-3 or TRBV12-4 and TRBJ1-4; 9 bases agree with TRBD1. CDR3 size: 15 residues. V dropped 2 bases and J dropped 5; count of bases not matched to a gene: 3. The CDR3 DNA is TGTGCCAGCAGTTTACAGACAGGGGGAAATGAAAAACTGTTTTTT. It is translated as CASSLQTGGNEKLFF.

In this sample, this clonotype turned up a few times. The chain has TRBV29-1 and TRBJ2-7, with 7 positions matching TRBD1. The CDR3 loop spans 15 amino acids. The trim removed 5 bases at V and 0 bases at J, leaving 10 bases unmatched. Germline CDR1 and CDR2: SQVTM and ANQGSEA. The CDR3 here is CSVRDQQGSSYEQYF. The DNA for the CDR3 is TGCAGCGTTCGCGACCAACAGGGGAGCTCCTACGAGCAGTACTTC.

The chain has TRBV19 and TRBJ2-5, with 9 bases lining up with TRBD1. This CDR3 is 15 amino acids long. Germline CDR1 LNHDA, CDR2 SQIVND (reference sequence). With V trimmed by 4 bases and J by 4 bases, 7 bases remained unmatched. CDR3 bases: TGTGCCAGTAGTAACCTACAGGGGGCTGGAGAGACCCAGTACTTC. It codes for CASSNLQGAGETQYF.

This clonotype was counted between two and nine times. This chain links TRBV7-9 with TRBJ1-1; D remains ambiguous. The germline V gene encodes CDR1 SEHNR and CDR2 FQNEAQ (reference sequence). The CDR3 has 12 amino acids. The V end was cut by 5 bases, the J end by 1 base, with 5 bases between. CDR3 nucleotide sequence: TGTGCCAGCAGCGAACCGAACACTGAAGCTTTCTTT. Residues: CASSEPNTEAFF.

This chain links TRBV5-1 with TRBJ2-3; the D is unclear. The germline V gene encodes CDR1 SGHRS and CDR2 YFSETQ. V lost 3 bases to trimming and J lost 0 bases, with 11 bases between them. The CDR3 has 15 residues. The CDR3 sequence is CASSSIPTSTDTQYF. The CDR3 DNA reads TGCGCCAGCAGCTCTATTCCCACTAGCACAGATACGCAGTATTTT.

The chain recombines TRBV7-9 with TRBJ2-7; D is undetermined. CDR1 and CDR2 (germline): SEHNR, FQNEAQ (reference sequence). The germline V and J ends were trimmed by 3 bases and 4 bases, with 13 bases remaining between them. CDR3 length equals 14 residues. The CDR3 DNA sequence: TGTGCCAGCAGCTTGAGTGGGAATCTGTACGAGCAGTACTTC. Amino acid sequence: CASSLSGNLYEQYF. The complete variable domain, with remaining parts taken from reference TRBV7-9 and TRBJ2-7, reads DTGVSQNPRHKITKRGQNVTFRCDPISEHNRLYWYRQTLGQGPEFLTYFQNEAQLEKSRLLSDRFSAERPKGSFSTLEIQRTEQGDSAMYLCASSLSGNLYEQYFGPGTRLTVT.

The chain carries TRBV12-3 or TRBV12-4 and TRBJ2-5, with D possibly TRBD1 on 6 matching bases. This CDR3 contains 16 residues. Trimming pared 6 bases from V and 1 base from J, leaving 18 bases between. CDR3 coding DNA: TGTGCCAGCAGCCCCGGTGGGGGCCTTTCCCAAGAGACCCAGTACTTC. This codes for CASSPGGGLSQETQYF.

The chain recombines TRBV20-1 with TRBJ2-1, with TRBD2 identical over 7 bases. The J call is doubtful: the DNA matches TRBJ2-7 better. Germline values: CDR1 DFQATT, CDR2 SNEGSKA (reference sequence). The CDR3 is 15 amino acids. CDR3 residues: CSARDMREPYNEQYF. As DNA, the CDR3 is TGCAGTGCTAGAGATATGCGGGAGCCATACAATGAGCAGTACTTC.

This chain joins TRBV5-1 and TRBJ1-1; tentative D call: TRBD1 (6 bases). This CDR3 contains 17 residues. Trimming cost V 0 bases and J 5 bases, with 20 bases left between them. Germline V lookup: CDR1 SGHRS, CDR2 YFSETQ. The CDR3 spells CASSLGWKGTLGTEAFF. In nucleotides, the CDR3 is TGCGCCAGCAGCTTGGGGTGGAAAGGGACACTCGGGACTGAAGCTTTCTTT.

The rearrangement uses TRBV6-1 and TRBJ2-3, with D perhaps matching TRBD2 (6 bases). The CDR3 loop spans 15 amino acids. V dropped 5 bases and J dropped 6 bases, with 18 bases sitting between them. Per the germline V gene, CDR1 is MNHNS and CDR2 is SASEGT. The CDR3 nucleotides read TGTGCCAGCAGTTCCCGGCAGCGGGTCCCCGATACGCAGTATTTT. Its protein product is CASSSRQRVPDTQYF.

This clonotype was observed at least ten times. The chain couples TRBV9 to TRBJ2-5; D tentatively reads TRBD1 or TRBD2 (5 bases each). Trimming cost V 4 bases and J 3 bases, with 13 bases left between them. The CDR3 runs to 14 residues. In germline, CDR1 is SGDLS, CDR2 YYNGEE. The CDR3 nucleotides are TGTGCCAGCAGCACCGGGACGCTCAAAGAGACCCAGTACTTC. Protein product: CASSTGTLKETQYF.

The chain is built from TRBV7-3 and TRBJ1-2; TRBD1 might be the D (5 bases). Germline values: CDR1 SGHTA, CDR2 FQGTGA. V lost 10 bases and J 0 bases, leaving 12 bases between the germline ends. There are 13 residues in the CDR3. DNA of the CDR3: TGTGCCAACTTCGACAGCCCTAACTATGGCTACACCTTC. It specifies CANFDSPNYGYTF.

The sample holds a few counts of this clonotype. The chain carries TRBV20-1 and TRBJ2-3, with 7 bases matching TRBD2. This CDR3 has 16 amino acids. The V gene's germline CDR1 is DFQATT and CDR2 SNEGSKA (reference sequence). CDR3 DNA sequence: TGCATGGTAGCCCCCGGGGGAGGGGAAACGACAGATACGCAGTATTTT. It yields the protein CMVAPGGGETTDTQYF.

The chain employs TRBV29-1 and TRBJ2-1; a possible D gene is TRBD1 (6 bases). The germline V gene has CDR1 SQVTM and CDR2 ANQGSEA. CDR3 length equals 14 residues. V was pared by 4 bases and J by 2 bases, with 12 bases between. CDR3 coding DNA: TGCAGCGTTGGCCGGGACACCACCTACAATGAGCAGTTCTTC. It is translated as CSVGRDTTYNEQFF.

This clonotype was recorded a few times. The chain is built from TRBV12-3 or TRBV12-4 and TRBJ2-7, with a weak D call TRBD1 (5 bases). V was pared by 3 bases and J by 7 bases, with 10 bases between. This CDR3 is built from 12 residues. CDR3 protein: CASSLGPGEQYF. CDR3 coding DNA: TGTGCCAGCAGTTTGGGGCCCGGTGAGCAGTACTTC.